Each of the 24 T cell receptor beta chains below was sequenced from the same sample in a study of blood T cell repertoires in COVID-19. Sequencing was performed with immunoSEQ multiplex PCR; in TCRdb, only in-frame clones are kept and a portion is missing. The sample consists of 95,000 to 150,000 clones, 86% of them appearing once. Source material: peripheral blood. The receptor source for this set is a man aged 35-49 years with acute or convalescent COVID-19.

This clone has only one observation. The V call is TRBV4-2, the J call TRBJ1-2; 7 nucleotides match TRBD1. The CDR3 runs 15 residues. Germline lookup yields CDR1 LGHNA and CDR2 YNFKEQ. Trimming cost V 1 base and J 4 bases; bases outside gene matches: 6. The CDR3 DNA is TGTGCCAGCAGCCAAGCCGGGACAGCAATCTATGGCTACACCTTC. Protein sequence: CASSQAGTAIYGYTF.

CDR3 residues: CASSPTTGAVNTEAFF. The CDR3 bases are TGCGCCAGCAGCCCAACGACAGGGGCGGTGAACACTGAAGCTTTCTTT. The chain uses TRBV5-1 and TRBJ1-1; 8 bases match TRBD1. Trimming took 4 bases from V and 0 from J; bases not matched to a gene: 8. The CDR3 totals 16 residues. Germline V lookup: CDR1 SGHRS, CDR2 YFSETQ.

V gene TRBV10-3 combines with J gene TRBJ1-5; 8 bases are a match to TRBD1. The ends lost 6 bases at V and 0 bases at J; junction bases unmatched: 4. CDR3 size: 15 residues. Germline CDR1 and CDR2: ENHRY and SYGVKD. The CDR3 loop reads CAIRETGDSNQPQHF. In DNA, the CDR3 is TGTGCCATCAGGGAGACAGGGGATAGCAATCAGCCCCAGCATTTT.

The rearrangement links TRBV6-6 to TRBJ2-5, with TRBD1 as a possible D gene (6 bases). CDR1 and CDR2 (germline): MNHNY, SVGAGI (reference sequence). This CDR3 is 11 amino acids long. The germline V and J ends were trimmed by 11 bases and 3 bases, with 10 bases remaining between them. The CDR3 protein is CAPEGEETQYF. CDR3 in DNA: TGTGCCCCCGAGGGGGAAGAGACCCAGTACTTC.

V is TRBV4-2 and J is TRBJ1-2, with D possibly TRBD1 on 6 matching bases. The CDR3 has 15 residues. Trimming took off 3 bases at V and 10 bases at J, with 21 bases between the two ends. Germline-derived CDR1 and CDR2 are LGHNA and YNFKEQ. The CDR3 DNA sequence: TGTGCCAGCAGCCAGCACAGGGCCATTGATGGGATCTACACCTTC. It yields the protein CASSQHRAIDGIYTF.

The gene calls are TRBV6-1 and TRBJ2-5; TRBD2 might be the D (5 bases). The length of the CDR3 is 16 residues. V was trimmed by 3 bases and J by 5 bases, leaving 19 bases between them. Per the germline V gene, CDR1 is MNHNS and CDR2 is SASEGT. CDR3 nucleotides: TGTGCCAGCAGTGACGGAGGAGTCCTACCTTTTGAGACCCAGTACTTC. Translation gives CASSDGGVLPFETQYF.

This rearrangement joins TRBV30 to TRBJ1-5; the D is unclear. Trimming shortened V by 0 bases and J by 2 bases, and 11 bases separated the two germline ends. This CDR3 comprises 15 residues. The germline gives CDR1 GTSNPN, CDR2 SVGIG (reference sequence). CDR3 in amino acids: CAWSVPVAGNQPQHF. The CDR3 bases are TGTGCCTGGAGTGTACCCGTAGCCGGCAATCAGCCCCAGCATTTT.

The chain couples TRBV6-1 to TRBJ1-2, with a tentative D call TRBD1 (5 bases). Germline assignment: CDR1 MNHNS and CDR2 SASEGT. The CDR3 extends over 16 amino acids. V dropped 0 bases and J dropped 0 bases, with 11 bases sitting between them. CDR3 sequence reads: CASSEASPRANYGYTF. The DNA of the CDR3 is TGTGCCAGCAGTGAAGCAAGTCCCAGGGCTAACTATGGCTACACCTTC.

Only a few counts were recorded for this clone. The rearrangement links TRBV7-9 to TRBJ2-1; D not certain. The germline gives CDR1 SEHNR, CDR2 FQNEAQ (reference sequence). Trimming stripped 2 bases from V and 2 bases from J, with 7 bases between. CDR3 size: 14 residues. The CDR3 reads CASSLQSPYNEQFF. The CDR3 coding sequence is TGTGCCAGCAGCTTACAAAGCCCCTACAATGAGCAGTTCTTC.

This chain joins TRBV4-3 and TRBJ2-5; TRBD2 matches at 10 bases. The CDR3 extends over 19 amino acids. V was pared by 0 bases and J by 2 bases, with 12 bases of the junction left unmatched. Germline V lookup: CDR1 LGHNA, CDR2 YSLEER. The DNA of the CDR3 is TGCGCCAGCAGCCAAGATCGGCTTAGCGGGGGGCGGGGGCAAGAGACCCAGTACTTC. As protein: CASSQDRLSGGRGQETQYF.

The sample holds a few counts of this clone. The rearrangement uses TRBV5-5 and TRBJ1-5; D possibly corresponds to TRBD1 (5 bases). This CDR3 comprises 14 residues. CDR1 and CDR2 (germline): SGHKS, YYEKEE (reference sequence). Trimming took 4 bases from V and 4 from J, leaving 12 bases between them. In DNA form, the CDR3 reads TGTGCCAGCAGCCTACAGGATCCTAATCAGCCCCAGCATTTT. Translated, it gives CASSLQDPNQPQHF. The whole variable domain, remainder taken from reference TRBV5-5 and TRBJ1-5, is DAGVTQSPTHLIKTRGQQVTLRCSPISGHKSVSWYQQVLGQGPQFIFQYYEKEERGRGNFPDRFSARQFPNYSSELNVNALLLGDSALYLCASSLQDPNQPQHFGDGTRLSIL.

The rearrangement joins TRBV29-1 to TRBJ2-7, with D maybe TRBD1 (5 bases). The germline V and J ends were trimmed by 5 bases and 3 bases, with 11 bases remaining between them. This CDR3 contains 12 residues. The germline V gene has CDR1 SQVTM and CDR2 ANQGSEA. CDR3 protein: CSVQGNLYEQYF. CDR3 in DNA: TGCAGCGTTCAGGGAAATCTCTACGAGCAGTACTTC.

The rearrangement links TRBV6-1 to TRBJ1-2, with 9 bases aligning to TRBD1. Germline assignment: CDR1 MNHNS and CDR2 SASEGT. The CDR3 has 14 residues. Trimming at V came to 7 bases and at J to 1 base, leaving 4 bases not matched to a gene. The CDR3 loop is CASTGTGLNYGYTF. CDR3 DNA sequence: TGTGCCAGCACCGGGACAGGGCTTAACTATGGCTACACCTTC.

This clone was recorded only once. The V gene is TRBV2, the J gene TRBJ1-6; D unresolved. This CDR3 comprises 16 residues. The V end lost 1 base, the J end lost 0 bases, and 7 bases lay between the germline ends. Germline V lookup: CDR1 SNHLY, CDR2 FYNNEI. The CDR3 protein is CASSEGGSSYNSPLHF. CDR3 DNA sequence: TGTGCCAGCAGTGAAGGCGGGAGCTCCTATAATTCACCCCTCCACTTT.

The chain couples TRBV4-2 to TRBJ2-3; 8 bases are shared with TRBD2. The germline CDR1 and CDR2 sequences are LGHNA and YNFKEQ. V trimming: 3 bases; J trimming: 1 base; junction bases outside the gene matches: 6. CDR3 length: 16 amino acids. The CDR3 DNA follows: TGTGCCAGCAGCCACCCCCGGGGGGGGCGCACAGATACGCAGTATTTT. This sequence encodes CASSHPRGGRTDTQYF.

The V gene is TRBV27, the J gene TRBJ1-1, with 11 positions matching TRBD1. This CDR3 is 21 amino acids long. The V segment lost 0 bases and the J segment 0 bases; nucleotides outside the gene matches: 15. CDR1 and CDR2 from the germline V gene are MNHEY and SMNVEV (reference sequence). CDR3 in DNA: TGTGCCAGCAGTTTATCGACGTGGACAGGGGGCATTAAAGGACTGAACACTGAAGCTTTCTTT. This codes for CASSLSTWTGGIKGLNTEAFF.

For the CDR3, the DNA is TGTGCCAGCTCGGTTGGGACAGGGGGCTACGAGCAGTACTTC. Translation gives CASSVGTGGYEQYF. The chain carries TRBV18 and TRBJ2-7, with TRBD1 matching over 11 bases. J was trimmed by 3 bases and V by 6 bases; bases with no gene match: 4. CDR1 is KGHSH, CDR2 LQKENI, per germline. This CDR3 is 14 amino acids long.

This sequence joins TRBV5-1 and TRBJ1-5; maybe TRBD1 (6 bases). The CDR3 totals 14 residues. The ends were cut back, 4 bases at V and 3 bases at J, with 11 bases in the middle. CDR1 is SGHRS and CDR2 is YFSETQ in the germline V gene. In DNA, the CDR3 is TGCGCCAGCAGCCCGCAGGGGCCCAATCAGCCCCAGCATTTT. Its translation is CASSPQGPNQPQHF.

CDR3 bases: TGTGCCAGTACGGAGGGGAATTCCTACAATGAGCAGTTCTTC. Amino acid sequence: CASTEGNSYNEQFF. This rearrangement joins TRBV19 to TRBJ2-1; D might be TRBD2 (6 bases). The CDR3 extends over 14 amino acids. Trimming shortened V by 7 bases and J by 1 base, and 11 bases separated the two germline ends. Germline CDR1 LNHDA, CDR2 SQIVND (reference sequence).

This sequence joins TRBV7-2 and TRBJ2-2, with D uncertain. The CDR3 has 16 amino acids. The germline V gene encodes CDR1 SGHTA and CDR2 FQGNSA. Trimming removed 8 bases at V and 0 bases at J, with 16 bases between. The CDR3 bases are TGTGCCAGCCCTAAGTGGCGGCCTTCGAACACCGGGGAGCTGTTTTTT. Translation gives CASPKWRPSNTGELFF. The variable domain in full, completed from reference TRBV7-2 and TRBJ2-2, reads GAGVSQSPSNKVTEKGKDVELRCDPISGHTALYWYRQSLGQGLEFLIYFQGNSAPDKSGLPSDRFSAERTGGSVSTLTIQRTQQEDSAVYLCASPKWRPSNTGELFFGEGSRLTVL.

V gene TRBV21-1 combines with J gene TRBJ2-1; TRBD1, the table's D call, lacks a check against the DNA. TRBV21-1 is an annotated pseudogene. The length of the CDR3 is 17 residues. The CDR3 sequence is CASSHSPGQSHGDEQFF. The CDR3 coding sequence is TGTGCCAGCAGCCACTCCCCGGGACAGTCCCATGGGGATGAGCAGTTCTTC.

CDR3 region: CASTITTGGLTEAFF. The CDR3 coding sequence is TGTGCCAGTACCATAACGACGGGGGGGTTGACTGAAGCTTTCTTT. The V and J genes are TRBV19 and TRBJ1-1, with D possibly matching TRBD1 (5 bases). The CDR3 contains 15 residues. Between the trimmed V and J ends, which lost 7 bases and 5 bases, there was a span of 20 bases. Germline V gives CDR1 LNHDA, CDR2 SQIVND (reference sequence).

This clone was seen once. The V call is TRBV19, the J call TRBJ1-1; tentative D call: TRBD1 (5 bases). V was cut by 8 bases and J by 0 bases, with 13 bases left in between. Germline V CDR1 and CDR2: LNHDA, SQIVND (reference sequence). The CDR3 totals 14 residues. CDR3 sequence reads: CASLLTAMNTEAFF. DNA for the CDR3: TGTGCCAGTTTGTTGACAGCTATGAACACTGAAGCTTTCTTT.

V is TRBV9 and J is TRBJ2-1; 7 positions agree with TRBD2. J was trimmed by 3 bases and V by 0 bases; bases with no gene match: 9. The length of the CDR3 is 17 residues. Germline V gene data show CDR1 as SGDLS and CDR2 as YYNGEE. The CDR3 loop reads CASSVAPLAEDYNEQFF. CDR3 DNA: TGTGCCAGCAGCGTAGCTCCCCTAGCGGAGGACTACAATGAGCAGTTCTTC.